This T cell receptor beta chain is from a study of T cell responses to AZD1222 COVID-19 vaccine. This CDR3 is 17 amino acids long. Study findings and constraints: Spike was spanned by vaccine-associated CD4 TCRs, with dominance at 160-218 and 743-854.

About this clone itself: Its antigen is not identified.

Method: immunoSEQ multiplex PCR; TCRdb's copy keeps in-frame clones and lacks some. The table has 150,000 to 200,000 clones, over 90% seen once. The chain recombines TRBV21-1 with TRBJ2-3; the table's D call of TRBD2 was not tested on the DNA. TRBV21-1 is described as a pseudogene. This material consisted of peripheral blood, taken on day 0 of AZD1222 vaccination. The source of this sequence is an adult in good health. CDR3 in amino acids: CASSKKGLGFLPDTQYF. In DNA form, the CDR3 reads TGTGCCAGCAGCAAAAAGGGACTAGGCTTTCTGCCAGATACGCAGTATTTT.